Below are 10 T cell receptor beta chains sequenced from a single sample in a study of blood T cell repertoires in COVID-19. Only in-frame clones appear in the TCRdb table, and some are missing; sequencing was by immunoSEQ multiplex PCR. The sample contains some 300,000 clones, around 90% of which appear only once. The source material was peripheral blood. The receptor set was obtained from a woman aged 40 to 50 with COVID-19, enrolled during active disease.

The chain combines TRBV9 with TRBJ2-2; TRBD2 might be the D (5 bases). The CDR3 sequence is 16 residues long. Germline-derived CDR1 and CDR2 are SGDLS and YYNGEE. Trimming shortened V by 0 bases and J by 3 bases, and 12 bases separated the two germline ends. The CDR3 is CASSVGRGWDTGELFF. CDR3 coding DNA: TGTGCCAGCAGCGTAGGTAGAGGGTGGGACACCGGGGAGCTGTTTTTT.

This chain connects TRBV29-1 to TRBJ1-1; tentative D call: TRBD1 (6 bases). The CDR3 runs to 14 residues. CDR1 and CDR2 from the germline V gene are SQVTM and ANQGSEA. Trimming shortened V by 3 bases and J by 0 bases, and 11 bases separated the two germline ends. The CDR3 loop is CSVDVQGMNTEAFF. CDR3 nucleotide sequence: TGCAGCGTTGATGTGCAGGGGATGAACACTGAAGCTTTCTTT.

In this sample, this clone turned up a few times. The rearrangement joins TRBV5-4 to TRBJ1-2; unclear D gene. Between the trimmed V and J ends, which lost 2 bases and 1 base, there was a span of 6 bases. The CDR3 has 13 residues. Germline loops: CDR1 SGHNT, CDR2 YYREEE (reference sequence). DNA for the CDR3: TGTGCCAGCAGCTTCCGGTTTAACTATGGCTACACCTTC. Amino acid sequence: CASSFRFNYGYTF.

This chain links TRBV4-3 with TRBJ2-5, with TRBD1 matching over 9 bases. CDR3 length equals 16 residues. Germline loops: CDR1 LGHNA, CDR2 YSLEER. J was trimmed by 0 bases and V by 4 bases; bases with no gene match: 6. The CDR3 nucleotides read TGCGCCAGCAGCCGGAAGGGACAGGGCAACCAAGAGACCCAGTACTTC. Encoded protein: CASSRKGQGNQETQYF.

This chain links TRBV20-1 with TRBJ1-2; D is perhaps TRBD1 (5 bases). Per germline, CDR1 DFQATT and CDR2 SNEGSKA (reference sequence). This CDR3 has 11 residues. Trimming took off 3 bases at V and 3 bases at J, with 5 bases between the two ends. As DNA, the CDR3 is TGCAGTGCTAGCAGGGACTATGGCTACACCTTC. Encoded protein: CSASRDYGYTF.

The V and J genes are TRBV7-9 and TRBJ1-4; D not certain. The CDR3 contains 16 residues. Per the germline V gene, CDR1 is SEHNR and CDR2 is FQNEAQ (reference sequence). The ends were cut back, 5 bases at V and 7 bases at J, with 20 bases in the middle. CDR3 in amino acids: CASSARFDPRGEKLFF. The CDR3 nucleotides read TGTGCCAGCAGCGCGAGATTCGACCCCCGGGGTGAAAAACTGTTTTTT.

The chain joins TRBV18 to TRBJ1-5; 7 bases align to TRBD1. The CDR3 consists of 14 residues. Germline V lookup: CDR1 KGHSH, CDR2 LQKENI. V trimming: 4 bases; J trimming: 2 bases; junction bases outside the gene matches: 2. The CDR3 DNA sequence: TGTGCCAGCTCACAAGGACAGGGCAATCAGCCCCAGCATTTT. Protein product: CASSQGQGNQPQHF.

CDR3 in amino acids: CASSQVGSLSYEQYF. As DNA, the CDR3 is TGTGCCAGCAGCCAAGTGGGCTCACTCTCCTACGAGCAGTACTTC. This chain links TRBV3-1 (or the pseudogene TRBV3-2) with TRBJ2-7; D unclear. CDR3 length: 15 residues. The V end lost 1 base, the J end lost 0 bases, and 10 bases lay between the germline ends. Germline V gives CDR1 LGHDT, CDR2 YNNKEL (reference sequence).

The chain carries TRBV9 and TRBJ1-2; a weak D match, TRBD1 (6 bases). Germline assignment: CDR1 SGDLS and CDR2 YYNGEE. The CDR3 consists of 14 residues. V shed 4 bases and J shed 2 bases, with 12 bases lying between them. CDR3 bases: TGTGCCAGCAGCTTCCGGGGGGGCAACTATGGCTACACCTTC. As protein: CASSFRGGNYGYTF.

This clone has just a few counts. The chain has TRBV5-1 and TRBJ1-5; D is unresolved. CDR3 length equals 15 residues. The V gene's germline CDR1 is SGHRS and CDR2 YFSETQ. V was pared by 4 bases and J by 0 bases, with 11 bases between. The CDR3 DNA follows: TGCGCCAGCAGCCCGACCGGGTATAGCAATCAGCCCCAGCATTTT. Protein sequence: CASSPTGYSNQPQHF.